These T cell receptor beta chains were read from a single sample in a study of cytomegalovirus exposure and HLA in healthy donors. Profiled with immunoSEQ multiplex PCR; TCRdb holds only in-frame clones, not every one. The sample carries 200,000 to 250,000 clones, more than 75% recorded once. The sample consisted of PBMCs. These receptors came from a young man in good health and CMV-seropositive. Each CDR3 is given with its conserved first and last residue. The D gene is left open where the match is weak. Size tells how often a clone was seen (once, few, many) or the class of an expanded clone, and some rows leave it out.

>TRBJ2-3|NA|NA|TRBV7-8
CASSLRGSYTDTQYF
TGTGCCAGCAGCTTGAGGGGATCCTACACAGATACGCAGTATTTT
>TRBJ1-1|NA|NA|TRBV4-1
CASSQGTEAFF
TGCGCCAGCAGCCAAGGGACTGAAGCTTTCTTT
>TRBJ1-2|NA|NA|TRBV27
CASSLTAGYGSNYGYTF
TGTGCCAGCAGTCTGACAGCCGGATATGGATCTAACTATGGCTACACCTTC
>TRBJ2-7|NA|TRBD1|TRBV5-1
CASSRGQSSYEQYF
TGCGCCAGCAGCAGGGGACAGTCCTCCTACGAGCAGTACTTC
>TRBJ1-1|NA|NA|TRBV27
CASSFAGGTEAFF
TGTGCCAGCAGTTTCGCCGGGGGCACTGAAGCTTTCTTT
>TRBJ1-5|NA|TRBD1|TRBV5-8
CASTTGDSHSQPQHF
TGTGCCAGCACCACCGGGGACAGCCATTCTCAGCCCCAGCATTTT
>TRBJ1-4|NA|TRBD1|TRBV4-2
CASSQEKGQGAEKLFF
TGTGCCAGCAGCCAAGAAAAGGGACAGGGTGCTGAAAAACTGTTTTTT
>TRBJ2-7|NA|NA|TRBV7-2
CASSLPGGGSPGEQYF
TGTGCCAGCAGCCTACCCGGAGGAGGCTCACCCGGAGAGCAGTACTTC
>TRBJ1-5|NA|NA|TRBV2
CASRVDGNQPQHF
TGTGCCAGCAGGGTCGACGGTAATCAGCCCCAGCATTTT
>TRBJ2-7|NA|NA|TRBV6-1
CASSVRQGSSYEQYF
TGTGCCAGCAGTGTCAGGCAGGGGTCTTCCTACGAGCAGTACTTC
>TRBJ2-1|NA|TRBD1|TRBV11-3
CASSPIGGLNEQFF
TGTGCCAGCAGCCCCATAGGGGGCTTGAATGAGCAGTTCTTC
>TRBJ2-3|NA|NA|TRBV30
CAWSLDGTDTQYF
TGTGCCTGGAGTTTGGACGGCACAGATACGCAGTATTTT
>TRBJ1-1|NA|NA|TRBV6-6
CASSYTGQGSTEAFF
TGTGCCAGCAGTTACACCGGGCAGGGGAGCACTGAAGCTTTCTTT
>TRBJ2-2|NA|NA|TRBV7-2
CASSLSAAGELFF
TGTGCCAGCAGCTTAAGTGCGGCCGGGGAGCTGTTTTTT
>TRBJ2-5|NA|TRBD2|TRBV4-1
CASSQGLAGGSETQYF
TGCGCCAGCAGCCAGGGACTAGCGGGAGGGTCAGAGACCCAGTACTTC
>TRBJ2-3|NA|NA|TRBV10-2
CATPTWAQSTDTQYF
TGCGCCACCCCCACTTGGGCACAAAGCACAGATACGCAGTATTTT
>TRBJ1-1|NA|NA|TRBV20-1
CSARVLAEAFF
TGCAGTGCTAGAGTTCTCGCTGAAGCTTTCTTT
>TRBJ2-7|NA|TRBD2|TRBV5-4
CASSGRDSYEQYF
TGTGCCAGCAGTGGGAGGGACTCCTACGAGCAGTACTTC
>TRBJ1-1|few|NA|TRBV5-1
CASGTQNMNTEAFF
TGCGCCAGTGGGACACAGAACATGAACACTGAAGCTTTCTTT
>TRBJ1-2|NA|TRBD1|TRBV5-1
CASSLGTGNGYTF
TGCGCCAGCAGCTTGGGGACAGGGAACGGCTACACCTTC
>TRBJ2-3|NA|NA|TRBV30
CAWSVMSDTQYF
TGTGCCTGGAGTGTAATGAGTGATACGCAGTATTTT
>TRBJ1-2|NA|NA|TRBV7-6
CASSGVGNTNYGYTF
TGTGCCAGCAGCGGGGTCGGAAACACTAACTATGGCTACACCTTC
>TRBJ1-2|NA|NA|TRBV27
CASSPEGGGYTF
TGTGCCAGCAGCCCAGAAGGAGGCGGCTACACCTTC
>TRBJ2-6|NA|NA|TRBV5-1
CASSWGSAYSGANVLTF
TGCGCCAGCAGCTGGGGCAGTGCCTACTCTGGGGCCAACGTCCTGACTTTC
>TRBJ1-1|NA|NA|TRBV5-8
CASSLFGPNTEAFF
TGTGCCAGCAGCTTGTTTGGTCCAAACACTGAAGCTTTCTTT
>TRBJ1-1|NA|TRBD1|TRBV9
CASSATGTGNTEAFF
TGTGCCAGCAGCGCTACCGGGACAGGGAACACTGAAGCTTTCTTT
>TRBJ2-1|NA|TRBD1|TRBV27
CASSIDRVYNEQFF
TGTGCCAGTAGTATCGACAGGGTCTACAATGAGCAGTTCTTC
>TRBJ2-1|NA|TRBD1|TRBV5-1
CASSWGTGQFF
TGCGCCAGCAGCTGGGGGACAGGGCAGTTCTTC
>TRBJ2-4|NA|NA|TRBV29-1
CSAETGEGSIQYF
TGCAGCGCTGAGACAGGGGAGGGTAGCATTCAGTACTTC
>TRBJ2-7|NA|TRBD2|TRBV27
CASSSHGTSVYEQYF
TGTGCCAGCAGTTCCCACGGGACTAGCGTCTACGAGCAGTACTTC
>TRBJ2-7|once|TRBD2|TRBV28
CASSPGVGAGGEQYF
TGTGCCAGCAGCCCGGGAGTCGGTGCGGGGGGCGAGCAGTACTTC
>TRBJ2-7|NA|NA|TRBV6-6
CASTRLLGGNQYEQYF
TGTGCCAGCACCCGACTTTTAGGGGGGAACCAGTACGAGCAGTACTTC
>TRBJ1-1|NA|TRBD1|TRBV7-8
CASSYDRGTEAFF
TGTGCCAGCAGCTATGACAGGGGCACTGAAGCTTTCTTT
>TRBJ2-2|NA|TRBD1|TRBV7-9
CASSQYRDSLTGELFF
TGTGCCAGCAGCCAATACCGGGACAGCCTTACCGGGGAGCTGTTTTTT
>TRBJ2-6|NA|NA|TRBV9
CASSVDTGPGANVLTF
TGTGCCAGCAGCGTAGATACAGGCCCTGGGGCCAACGTCCTGACTTTC
>TRBJ1-1|once|NA|TRBV6-5
CASSYSQGMNTEAFF
TGTGCCAGCAGTTACTCCCAGGGGATGAACACTGAAGCTTTCTTT